The sequence of this TCR beta chain was determined in a study of radiation and T cells in renal cell carcinoma. Study-wide background: Nephrectomy followed 15 Gy stereotactic body radiation by 4 weeks.

Produced via immunoSEQ multiplex PCR; TCRdb's table is partial and in-frame only. The sample holds about 130,000 clones; around 82% are singletons and the top ten take about 5.3%. Stated time point: blood 2 weeks post-SBRT. Treatment in this sample: 15 Gy SBRT to primary tumor, nephrectomy 4 weeks later. Blood was sampled at baseline, 2 weeks and 4 weeks after SBRT. The patient's renal cell carcinoma had clear cell pathology. This clone was counted only a few times. Its antigen is unidentified. Study-level findings and limits: Top tumor clonotypes rose in blood 2 weeks post-radiation, then contracted.

CDR3 length equals 18 residues. V was shortened by 3 bases and J by 4 bases, with 24 bases between the two germline ends. Germline V gene data show CDR1 as LNHDA and CDR2 as SQIVND (reference sequence). The TCR originated in a man aged 50 to 60 with renal cell carcinoma. The chain recombines TRBV19 with TRBJ1-1, with D tentatively TRBD1 (5 bases). The specimen comprised blood, sampled from a patient whose treatment included radiotherapy and nephrectomy. The CDR3 sequence: CASSMSGLSGSGGTEAFF. In DNA, the CDR3 is TGTGCCAGTAGTATGAGTGGTTTGTCAGGGAGTGGAGGCACTGAAGCTTTCTTT. Full variable domain (missing parts from reference TRBV19 and TRBJ1-1): DGGITQSPKYLFRKEGQNVTLSCEQNLNHDAMYWYRQDPGQGLRLIYYSQIVNDFQKGDIAEGYSVSREKKESFPLTVTSAQKNPTAFYLCASSMSGLSGSGGTEAFFGQGTRLTVV.